Following are 10 T cell receptor beta chains from one sample sequenced in a study of graft-versus-host responses after intestinal transplantation. Some clones are missing from TCRdb's copy, which holds only in-frame ones; the method was immunoSEQ multiplex PCR. The sample has around 90,000 clones; more than 90% are singletons. The antigens for these receptors are not known. The input for sequencing was unstimulated CD4+ T cells sorted from spleen or lymph node cells, taken before intestinal transplant. All receptors derive from a human donor who received an intestinal transplant.

The CDR3 here is CAWSVQAGVNEQYF. CDR3 sequence (DNA): TGTGCCTGGAGTGTTCAAGCGGGAGTTAACGAGCAGTACTTC. J is TRBJ2-7 and V is TRBV30, with TRBD2 identical over 8 bases. The germline gives CDR1 GTSNPN, CDR2 SVGIG (reference sequence). The J segment lost 5 bases and the V segment lost 0 bases, leaving 6 bases of the junction unmatched. The CDR3 contains 14 residues.

This chain uses TRBV19 with TRBJ2-3; TRBD2 aligns across 13 bases. This CDR3 comprises 18 residues. In germline, CDR1 is LNHDA, CDR2 SQIVND (reference sequence). The ends lost 3 bases at V and 1 base at J; junction bases unmatched: 7. CDR3 DNA: TGTGCCAGTAGTATGTCGGGACTAGCGGGAAGCCGCACAGATACGCAGTATTTT. It codes for CASSMSGLAGSRTDTQYF.

Here the CDR3 DNA reads TGTGCCAGCAGCAATGGGGTAAGGGTTAAAAAACTGGGGACTGAAGCTTTCTTT. This sequence encodes CASSNGVRVKKLGTEAFF. The rearrangement uses TRBV21-1 and TRBJ1-1. TRBV21-1 is flagged as a pseudogene. The CDR3 covers 18 residues.

The chain uses TRBV6-5 and TRBJ2-2; no definite D call. V was shortened by 5 bases and J by 4 bases, with 5 bases between the two germline ends. Germline loops: CDR1 MNHEY, CDR2 SVGAGI. The CDR3 spans 12 residues. The CDR3 bases are TGTGCCAGCAGTCCCTCCACCGGGGAGCTGTTTTTT. Translating it yields CASSPSTGELFF.

V usage is TRBV5-1 and J usage is TRBJ2-7, with D perhaps TRBD1 (6 bases). The V end lost 0 bases, the J end lost 2 bases, and 12 bases lay between the germline ends. Germline loops: CDR1 SGHRS, CDR2 YFSETQ. This CDR3 has 15 residues. The CDR3 nucleotides read TGCGCCAGCAGCTTGGGCAGGGGCGTAACCTACGAGCAGTACTTC. Its protein is CASSLGRGVTYEQYF.

The chain carries TRBV29-1 and TRBJ2-1; the match to TRBD1 covers 9 bases. Germline lookup yields CDR1 SQVTM and CDR2 ANQGSEA. Trimming at V came to 6 bases and at J to 9 bases, leaving 9 bases not matched to a gene. The CDR3 covers 13 residues. CDR3 residues: CSVTGTGRIEQFF. The DNA for the CDR3 is TGCAGCGTAACCGGGACAGGGCGAATTGAGCAGTTCTTC.

The rearrangement joins TRBV5-1 to TRBJ2-7; 9 positions agree with TRBD1. The V gene end was trimmed by 4 bases and the J gene end by 7 bases; junction bases not matched to a gene: 9. CDR3 size: 14 residues. The germline V gene encodes CDR1 SGHRS and CDR2 YFSETQ. The CDR3 DNA is TGCGCCAGCAGCATCGGGACAGGGAACAGGGAGCAGTACTTC. This gives the protein CASSIGTGNREQYF.

The V call is TRBV5-6, the J call TRBJ2-7; a weak D match, TRBD2 (6 bases). Germline loops: CDR1 SGHDT, CDR2 YYEEEE. V gave up 4 bases and J gave up 3 bases, with 14 bases separating them. This CDR3 contains 14 residues. The CDR3 spells CASSGTGLYYEQYF. CDR3 DNA sequence: TGTGCCAGCAGCGGGACTGGTCTCTACTACGAGCAGTACTTC.

CDR3 sequence (DNA): TGTGCCAGCAGCTTGGACAGGACTAACTATGGCTACACCTTC. Translated: CASSLDRTNYGYTF. The chain employs TRBV5-4 and TRBJ1-2, with D possibly TRBD1 on 5 matching bases. CDR3 length equals 14 residues. Germline V gene lookup returns CDR1 SGHNT and CDR2 YYREEE (reference sequence). V was cut by 0 bases and J by 0 bases, with 6 bases left in between.

The V gene is TRBV9, the J gene TRBJ2-1, with 7 bases fitting TRBD1. The CDR3 is 15 amino acids. After removal of 2 bases from V and 0 bases from J, the junction contained 2 bases not matched to a gene. Germline values: CDR1 SGDLS, CDR2 YYNGEE. The CDR3 sequence is CASSVAGGSYNEQFF. In nucleotides, the CDR3 is TGTGCCAGCAGCGTGGCAGGGGGCTCCTACAATGAGCAGTTCTTC. The whole variable domain, filled in from reference TRBV9 and TRBJ2-1, reads DSGVTQTPKHLITATGQRVTLRCSPRSGDLSVYWYQQSLDQGLQFLIQYYNGEERAKGNILERFSAQQFPDLHSELNLSSLELGDSALYFCASSVAGGSYNEQFFGPGTRLTVL.